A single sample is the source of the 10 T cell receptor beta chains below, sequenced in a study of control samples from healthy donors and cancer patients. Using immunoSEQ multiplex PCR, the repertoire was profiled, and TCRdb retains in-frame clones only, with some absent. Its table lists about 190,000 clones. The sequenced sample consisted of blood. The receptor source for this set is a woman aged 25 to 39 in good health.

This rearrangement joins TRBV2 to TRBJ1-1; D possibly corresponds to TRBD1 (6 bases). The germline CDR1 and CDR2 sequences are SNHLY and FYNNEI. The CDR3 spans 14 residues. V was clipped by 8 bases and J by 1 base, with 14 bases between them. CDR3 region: CASGPGHKNTEAFF. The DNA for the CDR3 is TGTGCCAGCGGACCGGGACACAAGAACACTGAAGCTTTCTTT.

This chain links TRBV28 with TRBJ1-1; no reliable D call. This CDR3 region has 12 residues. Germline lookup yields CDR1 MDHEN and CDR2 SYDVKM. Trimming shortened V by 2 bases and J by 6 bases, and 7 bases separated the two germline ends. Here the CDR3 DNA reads TGTGCCAGCAGTTTAAAGGAGCCTGAAGCTTTCTTT. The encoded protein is CASSLKEPEAFF.

CDR3 amino acids: CASSPRGNYDEKLFF. CDR3 coding DNA: TGTGCCAGCAGCCCGAGGGGGAATTACGATGAAAAACTGTTTTTT. The chain joins TRBV7-9 to TRBJ1-4, with D perhaps matching TRBD1 (6 bases). Germline CDR1 reads SEHNR; CDR2 reads FQNEAQ (reference sequence). The CDR3 length is 15 residues. Trimming took 5 bases from V and 6 from J, leaving 16 bases between them.

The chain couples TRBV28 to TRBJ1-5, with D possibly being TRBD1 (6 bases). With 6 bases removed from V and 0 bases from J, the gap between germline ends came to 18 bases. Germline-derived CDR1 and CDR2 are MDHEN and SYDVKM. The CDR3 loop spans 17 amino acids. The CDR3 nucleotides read TGTGCCAGCAGCAATTCCTGGCAGGGGTATAGCAATCAGCCCCAGCATTTT. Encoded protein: CASSNSWQGYSNQPQHF. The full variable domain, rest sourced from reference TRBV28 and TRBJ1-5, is DVKVTQSSRYLVKRTGEKVFLECVQDMDHENMFWYRQDPGLGLRLIYFSYDVKMKEKGDIPEGYSVSREKKERFSLILESASTNQTSMYLCASSNSWQGYSNQPQHFGDGTRLSIL.

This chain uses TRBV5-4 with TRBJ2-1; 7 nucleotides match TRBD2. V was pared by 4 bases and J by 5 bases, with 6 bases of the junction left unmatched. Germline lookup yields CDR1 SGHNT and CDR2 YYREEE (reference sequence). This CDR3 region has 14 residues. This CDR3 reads CASSALSGHNEQFF. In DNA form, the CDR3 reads TGTGCCAGCAGCGCACTTAGCGGGCACAATGAGCAGTTCTTC.

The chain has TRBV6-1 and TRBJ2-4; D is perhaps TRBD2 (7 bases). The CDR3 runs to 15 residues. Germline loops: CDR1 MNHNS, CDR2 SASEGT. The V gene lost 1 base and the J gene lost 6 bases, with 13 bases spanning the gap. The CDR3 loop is CASSEGPGGRNIQYF. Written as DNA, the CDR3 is TGTGCCAGCAGTGAAGGACCGGGGGGCCGAAACATTCAGTACTTC.

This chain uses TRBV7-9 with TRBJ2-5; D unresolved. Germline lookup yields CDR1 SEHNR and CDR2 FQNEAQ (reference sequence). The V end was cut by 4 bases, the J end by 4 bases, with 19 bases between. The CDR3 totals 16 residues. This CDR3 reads CASSYVWNSALETQYF. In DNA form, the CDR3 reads TGTGCCAGCAGCTATGTCTGGAACTCCGCTTTAGAGACCCAGTACTTC.

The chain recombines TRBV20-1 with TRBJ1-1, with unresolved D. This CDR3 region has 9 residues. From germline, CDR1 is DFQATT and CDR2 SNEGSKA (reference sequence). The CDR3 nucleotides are TGCAGGCTAGGGATTGAAGCTTTCTTT. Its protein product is CRLGIEAFF.

The CDR3, as DNA: TGTGCCAGCAGTTTCTCAGGGGGGCTGGCTAATGAAAAACTGTTTTTT. This codes for CASSFSGGLANEKLFF. The rearrangement joins TRBV28 to TRBJ1-4; 7 bases map to TRBD1. The CDR3 extends over 16 amino acids. CDR1 MDHEN and CDR2 SYDVKM come from the germline V gene. Losses at the gene ends were 3 bases for V and 3 bases for J; bases not matched to a gene: 7. Based on the CDR3 plus reference TRBV28 and TRBJ1-4, the full variable domain is DVKVTQSSRYLVKRTGEKVFLECVQDMDHENMFWYRQDPGLGLRLIYFSYDVKMKEKGDIPEGYSVSREKKERFSLILESASTNQTSMYLCASSFSGGLANEKLFFGSGTQLSVL.

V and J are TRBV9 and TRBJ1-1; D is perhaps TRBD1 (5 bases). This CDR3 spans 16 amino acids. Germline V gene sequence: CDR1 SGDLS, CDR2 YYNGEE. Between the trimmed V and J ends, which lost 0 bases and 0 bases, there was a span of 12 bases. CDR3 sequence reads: CASSVGSGGMNTEAFF. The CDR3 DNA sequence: TGTGCCAGCAGCGTAGGGTCCGGGGGAATGAACACTGAAGCTTTCTTT.